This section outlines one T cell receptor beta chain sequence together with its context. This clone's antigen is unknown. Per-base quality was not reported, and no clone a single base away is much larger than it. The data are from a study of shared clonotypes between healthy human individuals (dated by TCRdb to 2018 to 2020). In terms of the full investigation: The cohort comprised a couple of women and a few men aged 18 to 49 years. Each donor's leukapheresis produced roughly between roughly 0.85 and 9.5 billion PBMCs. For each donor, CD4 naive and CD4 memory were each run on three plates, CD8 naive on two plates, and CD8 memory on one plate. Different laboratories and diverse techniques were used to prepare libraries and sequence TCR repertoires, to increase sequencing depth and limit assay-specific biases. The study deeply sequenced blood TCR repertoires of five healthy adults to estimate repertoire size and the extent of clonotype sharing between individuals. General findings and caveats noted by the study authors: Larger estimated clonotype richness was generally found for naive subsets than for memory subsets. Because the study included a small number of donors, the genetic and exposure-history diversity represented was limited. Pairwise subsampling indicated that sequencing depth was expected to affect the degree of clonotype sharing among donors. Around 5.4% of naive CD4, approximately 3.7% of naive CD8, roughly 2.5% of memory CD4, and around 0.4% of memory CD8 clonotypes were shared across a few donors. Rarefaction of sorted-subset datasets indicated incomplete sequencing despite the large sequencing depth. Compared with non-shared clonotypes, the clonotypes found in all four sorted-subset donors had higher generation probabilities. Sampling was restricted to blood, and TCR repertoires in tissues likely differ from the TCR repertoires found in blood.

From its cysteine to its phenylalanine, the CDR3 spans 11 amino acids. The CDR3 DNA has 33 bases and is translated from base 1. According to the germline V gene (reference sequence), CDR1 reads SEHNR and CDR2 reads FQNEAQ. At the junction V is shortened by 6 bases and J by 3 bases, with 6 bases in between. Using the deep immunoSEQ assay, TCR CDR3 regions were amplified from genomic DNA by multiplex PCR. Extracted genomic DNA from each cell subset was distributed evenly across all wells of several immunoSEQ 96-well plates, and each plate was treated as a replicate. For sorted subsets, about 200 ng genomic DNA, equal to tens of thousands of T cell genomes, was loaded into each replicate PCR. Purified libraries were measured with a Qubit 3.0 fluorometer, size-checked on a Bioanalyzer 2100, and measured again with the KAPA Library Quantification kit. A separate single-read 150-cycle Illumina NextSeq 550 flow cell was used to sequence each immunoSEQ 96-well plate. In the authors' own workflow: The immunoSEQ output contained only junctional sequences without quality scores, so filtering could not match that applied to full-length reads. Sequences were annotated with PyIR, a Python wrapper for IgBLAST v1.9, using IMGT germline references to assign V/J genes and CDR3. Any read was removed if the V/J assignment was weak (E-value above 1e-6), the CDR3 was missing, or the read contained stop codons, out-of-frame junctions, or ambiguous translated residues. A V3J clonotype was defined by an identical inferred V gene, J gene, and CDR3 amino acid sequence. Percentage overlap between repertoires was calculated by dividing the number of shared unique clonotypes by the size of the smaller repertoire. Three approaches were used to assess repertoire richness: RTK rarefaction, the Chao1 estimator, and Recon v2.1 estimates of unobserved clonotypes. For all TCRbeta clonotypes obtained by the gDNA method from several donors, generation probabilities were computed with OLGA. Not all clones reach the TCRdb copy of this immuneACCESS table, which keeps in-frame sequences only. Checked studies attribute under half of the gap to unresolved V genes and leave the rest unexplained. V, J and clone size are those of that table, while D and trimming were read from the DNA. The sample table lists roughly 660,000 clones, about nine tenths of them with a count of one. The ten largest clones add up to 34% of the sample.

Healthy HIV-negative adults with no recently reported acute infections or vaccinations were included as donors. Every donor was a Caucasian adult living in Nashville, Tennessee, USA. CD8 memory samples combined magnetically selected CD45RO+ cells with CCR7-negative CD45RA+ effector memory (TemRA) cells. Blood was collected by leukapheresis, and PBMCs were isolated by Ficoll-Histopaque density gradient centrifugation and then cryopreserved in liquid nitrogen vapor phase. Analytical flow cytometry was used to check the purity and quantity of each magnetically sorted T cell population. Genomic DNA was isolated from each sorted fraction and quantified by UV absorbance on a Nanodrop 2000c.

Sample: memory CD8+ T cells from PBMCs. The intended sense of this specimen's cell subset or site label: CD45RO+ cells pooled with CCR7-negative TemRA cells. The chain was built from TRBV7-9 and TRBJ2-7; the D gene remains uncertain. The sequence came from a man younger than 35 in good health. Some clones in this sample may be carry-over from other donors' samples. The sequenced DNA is TGTGCCAGCAGAGACCTCTACGAGCAGTACTTC. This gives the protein CASRDLYEQYF.